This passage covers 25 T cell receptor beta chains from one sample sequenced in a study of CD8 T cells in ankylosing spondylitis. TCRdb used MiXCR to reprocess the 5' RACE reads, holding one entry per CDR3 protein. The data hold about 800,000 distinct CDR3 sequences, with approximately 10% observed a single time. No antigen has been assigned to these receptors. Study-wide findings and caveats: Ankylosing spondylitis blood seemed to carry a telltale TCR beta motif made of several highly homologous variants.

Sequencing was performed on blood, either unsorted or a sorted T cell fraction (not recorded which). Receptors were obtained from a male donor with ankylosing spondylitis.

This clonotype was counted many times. CDR3 DNA: TGTGCCAGCAGCTCCCTACTGGGACGCGGTTACAATGAGCAGTTCTTC. It codes for CASSSLLGRGYNEQFF. V and J are TRBV7-3 and TRBJ2-1; D may correspond to TRBD1 or TRBD2 (5 bases each). Trimming shortened V by 4 bases and J by 4 bases, and 17 bases separated the two germline ends. The CDR3 covers 16 residues. Germline lookup yields CDR1 SGHTA and CDR2 FQGTGA.

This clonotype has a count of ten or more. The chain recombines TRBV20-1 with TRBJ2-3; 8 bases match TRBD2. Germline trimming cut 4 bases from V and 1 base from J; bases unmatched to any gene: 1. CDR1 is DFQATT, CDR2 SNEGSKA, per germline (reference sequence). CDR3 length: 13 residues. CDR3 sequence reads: CSATLAGTDTQYF. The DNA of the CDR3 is TGCAGTGCTACACTAGCGGGCACAGATACGCAGTATTTT.

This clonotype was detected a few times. CDR3 sequence (DNA): TGCAGTGCTAGTGGAAGGTCGGAAAAACTGTTTTTT. As protein: CSASGRSEKLFF. This sequence joins TRBV20-1 and TRBJ1-4; D is uncertain. Germline-derived CDR1 and CDR2 are DFQATT and SNEGSKA (reference sequence). The V and J ends lost 3 bases and 8 bases respectively, with 10 bases between them. This CDR3 is 12 amino acids long.

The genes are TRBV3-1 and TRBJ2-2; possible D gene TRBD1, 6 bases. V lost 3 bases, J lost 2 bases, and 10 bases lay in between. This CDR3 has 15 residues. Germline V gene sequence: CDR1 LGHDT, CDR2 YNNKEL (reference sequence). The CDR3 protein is CASSQRDINTGELFF. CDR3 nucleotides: TGTGCCAGCAGCCAGAGGGACATAAACACCGGGGAGCTGTTTTTT.

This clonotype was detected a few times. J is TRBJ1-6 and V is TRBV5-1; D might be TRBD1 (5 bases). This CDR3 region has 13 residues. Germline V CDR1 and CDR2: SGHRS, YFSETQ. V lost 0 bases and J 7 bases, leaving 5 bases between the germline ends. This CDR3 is CASSLDRNSPLHF. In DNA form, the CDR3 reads TGCGCCAGCAGCTTGGACAGGAATTCACCCCTCCACTTT.

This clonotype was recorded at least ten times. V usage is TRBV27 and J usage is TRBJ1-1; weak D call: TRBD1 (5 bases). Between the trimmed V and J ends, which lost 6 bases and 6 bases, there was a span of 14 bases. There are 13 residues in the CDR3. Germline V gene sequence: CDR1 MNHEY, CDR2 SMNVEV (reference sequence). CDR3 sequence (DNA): TGTGCCAGCAGGGGGTGGGGGATCGCTGAAGCTTTCTTT. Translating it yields CASRGWGIAEAFF.

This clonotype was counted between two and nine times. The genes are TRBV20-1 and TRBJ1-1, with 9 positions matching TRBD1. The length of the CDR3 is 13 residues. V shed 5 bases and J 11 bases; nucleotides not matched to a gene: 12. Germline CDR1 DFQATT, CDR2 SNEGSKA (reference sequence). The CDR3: CSARLPGTGNAFF. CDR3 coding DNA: TGCAGTGCTCGACTCCCCGGGACAGGGAACGCTTTCTTT.

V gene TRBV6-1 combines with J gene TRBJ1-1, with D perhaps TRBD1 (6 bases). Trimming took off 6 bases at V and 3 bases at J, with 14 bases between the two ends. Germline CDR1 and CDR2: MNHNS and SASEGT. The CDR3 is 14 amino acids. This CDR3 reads CASSLRQEDTEAFF. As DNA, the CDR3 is TGTGCCAGCAGCCTGAGACAGGAGGACACTGAAGCTTTCTTT.

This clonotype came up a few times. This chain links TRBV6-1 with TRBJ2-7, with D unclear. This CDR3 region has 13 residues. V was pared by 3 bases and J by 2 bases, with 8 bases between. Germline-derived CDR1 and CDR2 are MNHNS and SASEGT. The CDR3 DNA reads TGTGCCAGCAGTGATAAGCAACCCTACGAGCAGTACTTC. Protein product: CASSDKQPYEQYF.

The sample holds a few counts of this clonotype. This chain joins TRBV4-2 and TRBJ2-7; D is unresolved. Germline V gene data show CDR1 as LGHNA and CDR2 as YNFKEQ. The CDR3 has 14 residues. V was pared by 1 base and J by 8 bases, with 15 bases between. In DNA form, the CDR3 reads TGTGCCAGCAGCCAAGTCCGGCTAGTCGAACAGCAGTACTTC. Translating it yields CASSQVRLVEQQYF.

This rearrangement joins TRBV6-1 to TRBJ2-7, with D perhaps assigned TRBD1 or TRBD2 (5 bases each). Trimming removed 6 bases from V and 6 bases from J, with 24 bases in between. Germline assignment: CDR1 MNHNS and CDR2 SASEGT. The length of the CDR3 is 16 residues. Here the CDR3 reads CASSVYRDLDRLEQYF. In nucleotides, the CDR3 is TGTGCCAGCAGCGTATATCGGGACCTCGACCGGCTCGAGCAGTACTTC.

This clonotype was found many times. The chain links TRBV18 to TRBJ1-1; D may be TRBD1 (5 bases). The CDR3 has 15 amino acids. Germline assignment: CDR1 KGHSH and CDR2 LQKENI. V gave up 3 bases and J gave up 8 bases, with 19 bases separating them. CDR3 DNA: TGTGCCAGCTCACCGTCTATGGGGGAGCTGGCAGAAGCTTTCTTT. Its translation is CASSPSMGELAEAFF.

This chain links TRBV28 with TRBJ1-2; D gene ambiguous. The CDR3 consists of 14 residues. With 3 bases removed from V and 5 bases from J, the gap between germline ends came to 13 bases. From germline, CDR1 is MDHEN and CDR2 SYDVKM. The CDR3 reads CASSFSIIKYGYTF. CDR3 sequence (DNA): TGTGCCAGCAGTTTCAGCATTATAAAATATGGCTACACCTTC.

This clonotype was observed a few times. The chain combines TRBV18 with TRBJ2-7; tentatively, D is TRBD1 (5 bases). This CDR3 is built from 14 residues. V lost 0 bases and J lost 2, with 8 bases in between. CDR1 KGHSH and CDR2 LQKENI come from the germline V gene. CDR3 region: CASSPPPGTYEQYF. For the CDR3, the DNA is TGTGCCAGCTCACCACCCCCAGGGACCTACGAGCAGTACTTC.

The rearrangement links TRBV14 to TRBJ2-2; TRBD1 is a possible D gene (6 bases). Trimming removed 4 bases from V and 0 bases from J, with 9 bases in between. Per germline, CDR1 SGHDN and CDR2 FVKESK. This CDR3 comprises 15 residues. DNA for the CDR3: TGTGCCAGCAGCCTGGGACATCCGAACACCGGGGAGCTGTTTTTT. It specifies CASSLGHPNTGELFF.

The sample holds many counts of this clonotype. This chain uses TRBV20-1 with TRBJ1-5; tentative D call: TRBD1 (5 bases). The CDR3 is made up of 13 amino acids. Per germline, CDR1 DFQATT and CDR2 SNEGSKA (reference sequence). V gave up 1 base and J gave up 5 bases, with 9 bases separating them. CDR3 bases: TGCAGTGCTAGAGGCTCGGGGGATCAGCCCCAGCATTTT. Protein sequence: CSARGSGDQPQHF.

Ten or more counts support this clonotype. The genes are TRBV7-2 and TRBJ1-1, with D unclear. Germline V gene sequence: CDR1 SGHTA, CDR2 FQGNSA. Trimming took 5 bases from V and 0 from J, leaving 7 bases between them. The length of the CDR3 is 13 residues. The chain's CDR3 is CASSAQVNTEAFF. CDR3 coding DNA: TGTGCCAGCAGCGCCCAGGTGAACACTGAAGCTTTCTTT.

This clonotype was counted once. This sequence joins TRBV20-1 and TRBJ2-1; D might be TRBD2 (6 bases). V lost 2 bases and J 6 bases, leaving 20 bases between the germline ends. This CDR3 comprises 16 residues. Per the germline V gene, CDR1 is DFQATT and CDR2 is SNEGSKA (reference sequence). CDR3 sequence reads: CSARYQGTPAGNEQFF. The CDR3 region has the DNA TGCAGTGCTAGATACCAAGGGACGCCAGCGGGCAATGAGCAGTTCTTC.

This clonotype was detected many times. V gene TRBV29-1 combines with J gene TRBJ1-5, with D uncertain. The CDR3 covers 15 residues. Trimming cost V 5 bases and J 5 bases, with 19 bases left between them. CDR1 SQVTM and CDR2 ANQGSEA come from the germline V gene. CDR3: CSVSNGPSAYQPQHF. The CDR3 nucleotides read TGCAGCGTTTCAAATGGACCGTCGGCATATCAGCCCCAGCATTTT.

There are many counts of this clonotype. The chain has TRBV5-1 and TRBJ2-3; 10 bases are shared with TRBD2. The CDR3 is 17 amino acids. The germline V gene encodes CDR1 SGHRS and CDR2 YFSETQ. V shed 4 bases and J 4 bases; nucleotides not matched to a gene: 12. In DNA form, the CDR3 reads TGCGCCAGCAGCCCCGCGGCTAGCGGGGGTAGGGCAGATACGCAGTATTTT. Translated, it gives CASSPAASGGRADTQYF.

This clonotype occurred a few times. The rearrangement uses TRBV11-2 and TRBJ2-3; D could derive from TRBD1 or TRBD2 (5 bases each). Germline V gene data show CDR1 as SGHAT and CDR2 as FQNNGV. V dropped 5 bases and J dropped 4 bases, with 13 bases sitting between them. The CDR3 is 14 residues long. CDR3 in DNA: TGTGCCAGCAGCACCGGGGCCGTGGCAGATACGCAGTATTTT. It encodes CASSTGAVADTQYF.

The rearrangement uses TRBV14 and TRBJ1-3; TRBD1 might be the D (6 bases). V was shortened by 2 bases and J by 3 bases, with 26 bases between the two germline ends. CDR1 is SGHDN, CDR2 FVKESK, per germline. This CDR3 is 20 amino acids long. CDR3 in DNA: TGTGCCAGCAGCCAAAGCCTCCGTCGGGGGCGAACGTTGTTTGGAAACACCATATATTTT. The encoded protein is CASSQSLRRGRTLFGNTIYF.

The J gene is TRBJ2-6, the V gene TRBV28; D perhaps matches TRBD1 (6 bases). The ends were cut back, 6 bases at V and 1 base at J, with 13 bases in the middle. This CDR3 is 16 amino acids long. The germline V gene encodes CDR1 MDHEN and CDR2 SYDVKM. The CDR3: CASRKSQGSGANVLTF. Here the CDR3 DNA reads TGTGCCAGCAGAAAAAGTCAGGGGTCTGGGGCCAACGTCCTGACTTTC.

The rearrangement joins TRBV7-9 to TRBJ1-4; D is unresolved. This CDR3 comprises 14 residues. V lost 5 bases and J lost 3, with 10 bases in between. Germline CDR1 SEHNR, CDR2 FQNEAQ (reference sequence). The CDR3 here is CASSGGRANEKLFF. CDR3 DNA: TGTGCCAGCAGCGGAGGGAGGGCTAATGAAAAACTGTTTTTT.

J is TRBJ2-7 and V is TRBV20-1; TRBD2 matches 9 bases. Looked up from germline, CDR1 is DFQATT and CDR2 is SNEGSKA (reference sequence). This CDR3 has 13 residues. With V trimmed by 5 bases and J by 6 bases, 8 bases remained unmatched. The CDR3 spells CSAQSGRTLEQYF. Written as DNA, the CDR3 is TGCAGTGCTCAGAGCGGGAGGACCCTCGAGCAGTACTTC.